Listed below are T cell receptor beta chains from one sample, sequenced in a study of blood T cells in healthy people across ages. Via MiXCR, TCRdb re-called the 5' RACE reads, giving one row per CDR3 protein. The sample records over 1,200,000 distinct CDR3 sequences, around 55% being singletons. The specimen was blood. These receptors originate from a man younger than 35 in good health. The CDR3 runs from the conserved cysteine through the conserved F or W. The listing skips clone size in some rows; elsewhere it reads once, few, many or a size class.

v_gene: TRBV25-1
len: 15
abundance: -
j_gene: TRBJ1-2
CDR3aa: CASSQDRDVPYGYTF

v_gene: TRBV6-4
len: 17
abundance: many
j_gene: TRBJ2-3
CDR3aa: CASSDSSEGESTDTQYF

v_gene: TRBV5-6
len: 12
abundance: -
j_gene: TRBJ1-2
CDR3aa: CASSFERTGYTF

v_gene: TRBV4-1
len: 15
abundance: -
j_gene: TRBJ2-7
CDR3aa: CASSHVTGPVYEQYF

v_gene: TRBV20-1
len: 17
abundance: few
j_gene: TRBJ2-1
CDR3aa: CSAMGGRTSGPYNEQFF

v_gene: TRBV7-6
len: 17
abundance: few
j_gene: TRBJ2-7
CDR3aa: CASSFLMERASSYEQYF

v_gene: TRBV4-3
len: 13
abundance: -
j_gene: TRBJ2-1
CDR3aa: CASSQDRTFEQFF

v_gene: TRBV10-3
len: 15
abundance: -
j_gene: TRBJ2-1
CDR3aa: CAIRRTSGDGTEQFF

v_gene: TRBV28
len: 14
abundance: -
j_gene: TRBJ2-2
CDR3aa: CASSFRERPGELFF

v_gene: TRBV20-1
len: 12
abundance: -
j_gene: TRBJ2-1
CDR3aa: CSAAPGLADQFF

v_gene: TRBV4-1
len: 13
abundance: few
j_gene: TRBJ1-2
CDR3aa: CASSQDLSGGYTF

v_gene: TRBV7-2
len: 13
abundance: many
j_gene: TRBJ1-4
CDR3aa: CASSLGVREKLFF

v_gene: TRBV20-1
len: 14
abundance: few
j_gene: TRBJ1-6
CDR3aa: CSALVSSYNSPLHF

v_gene: TRBV10-3
len: 16
abundance: -
j_gene: -
CDR3aa: CAISESRLAGSNEQYF

v_gene: TRBV29-1
len: 11
abundance: -
j_gene: TRBJ2-5
CDR3aa: CSVERVETQYF

v_gene: TRBV12-3/TRBV12-4
len: 17
abundance: -
j_gene: TRBJ2-2
CDR3aa: CASSLLGTSGRPGELFF

v_gene: TRBV29-1
len: 14
abundance: few
j_gene: -
CDR3aa: CSVHRLLTQETQYF

v_gene: TRBV4-1
len: 13
abundance: -
j_gene: TRBJ2-1
CDR3aa: CASSRAVGETQFF

v_gene: TRBV5-1
len: 15
abundance: -
j_gene: TRBJ1-1
CDR3aa: CASTSGSTTNTEAFF

v_gene: TRBV5-6
len: 17
abundance: few
j_gene: TRBJ2-3
CDR3aa: CASSLPRPRPSTDTQYF

v_gene: TRBV18
len: 13
abundance: -
j_gene: TRBJ1-4
CDR3aa: CASSPAAHEKLFF

v_gene: TRBV12-3/TRBV12-4
len: 14
abundance: -
j_gene: TRBJ2-1
CDR3aa: CASSFGTSNSEQFF

v_gene: TRBV6-5
len: 15
abundance: few
j_gene: TRBJ1-1
CDR3aa: CASRPNRGWNTEAFF

v_gene: TRBV3-1
len: 20
abundance: -
j_gene: TRBJ2-3
CDR3aa: CASSQVRGPAEGTKTDTQYF

v_gene: TRBV15
len: 16
abundance: -
j_gene: TRBJ2-1
CDR3aa: CATSREGGRSKDEQFF

v_gene: TRBV2
len: 17
abundance: -
j_gene: TRBJ2-3
CDR3aa: CASSAFQGQISTDTQYF

v_gene: TRBV20-1
len: 14
abundance: -
j_gene: TRBJ1-5
CDR3aa: CSAQRGNSNQPQHF

v_gene: TRBV27
len: 14
abundance: once
j_gene: TRBJ1-2
CDR3aa: CASSFGDRVNGYTF

v_gene: TRBV29-1
len: 12
abundance: -
j_gene: TRBJ1-2
CDR3aa: CSVEGTSVFYTF

v_gene: TRBV4-1
len: 15
abundance: -
j_gene: TRBJ2-3
CDR3aa: CASSQDPGFTDTQYF

v_gene: TRBV6-6
len: 11
abundance: -
j_gene: TRBJ1-1
CDR3aa: CASSLGQESFF

v_gene: TRBV28
len: 16
abundance: few
j_gene: TRBJ2-7
CDR3aa: CASSSPGAGVVHEQYF